The 6 T cell receptor beta chains given below trace back to one sample, sequenced in a study of T cells in Graves' hyperthyroidism and ophthalmopathy. It was RNA transcripts that yielded the amplified TCR beta CDR3 regions. TCR CDR3 regions were first amplified by RT-PCR with HTBI primers. MiXCR, applied by TCRdb to the multiplex PCR reads, yields one record per CDR3 protein. Altogether under 750,000 distinct CDR3 sequences are present, roughly 20% being singletons, with the ten largest covering around 15%. Sequenced material: blood. These receptors all stem from a woman aged 45-60 years with Graves' hyperthyroidism that later progressed to Graves' ophthalmopathy.

CDR3 sequence: CASSELRSGGAGEQFF. The CDR3 nucleotides are TGTGCCAGCAGCGAACTGCGTAGCGGGGGGGCCGGTGAGCAGTTCTTC. The chain is built from TRBV11-2 and TRBJ2-1, with 11 bases aligning to TRBD2. V lost 5 bases to trimming and J lost 9 bases; unmatched junction nucleotides: 12. This CDR3 is 16 amino acids long. Germline assignment: CDR1 SGHAT and CDR2 FQNNGV.

In this sample, this clonotype turned up many times. The chain joins TRBV3-1 to TRBJ2-2; 10 bases are shared with TRBD2. The CDR3 runs to 15 residues. Trimming at V came to 7 bases and at J to 6 bases, leaving 8 bases not matched to a gene. The germline gives CDR1 LGHDT, CDR2 YNNKEL (reference sequence). The CDR3 is CASTSVAGGSGELFF. CDR3 in DNA: TGTGCCAGCACCTCCGTAGCGGGGGGCTCCGGGGAGCTGTTTTTT.

This clonotype appeared a few times. The chain links TRBV20-1 to TRBJ1-2; no clear D. The CDR3 is 12 residues long. Germline loops: CDR1 DFQATT, CDR2 SNEGSKA (reference sequence). Trimming shortened V by 4 bases and J by 4 bases, and 10 bases separated the two germline ends. CDR3: CSAKPMAYGYTF. The CDR3 nucleotides read TGCAGTGCTAAACCGATGGCCTATGGCTACACCTTC.

Only a few counts were recorded for this clonotype. The rearrangement uses TRBV2 and TRBJ1-1, with D maybe TRBD1 (5 bases). The germline gives CDR1 SNHLY, CDR2 FYNNEI. CDR3 length equals 12 residues. V lost 9 bases to trimming and J lost 5 bases, with 13 bases between them. The CDR3 DNA reads as TGTGCCAGTGGCGGGGGGTATACTGAAGCTTTCTTT. Amino acid sequence: CASGGGYTEAFF. The variable domain in full, with the rest retrieved from reference TRBV2 and TRBJ1-1, is EPEVTQTPSHQVTQMGQEVILRCVPISNHLYFYWYRQILGQKVEFLVSFYNNEISEKSEIFDDQFSVERPDGSNFTLKIRSTKLEDSAMYFCASGGGYTEAFFGQGTRLTVV.

In its sample, this clonotype was seen many times. CDR3 residues: CASLSGSNPLEQYF. CDR3 nucleotides: TGTGCCAGCTTGTCCGGGTCAAACCCTCTCGAGCAGTACTTC. The chain joins TRBV18 to TRBJ2-7; D ambiguous. The germline gives CDR1 KGHSH, CDR2 LQKENI. Deletions cut 7 bases from V and 6 bases from J, with 19 bases between. CDR3 size: 14 residues.

This clonotype was counted many times. The rearrangement links TRBV6-2 or TRBV6-3 to TRBJ1-1; 7 bases map to TRBD1. CDR1 is MNHEY and CDR2 is SVGEGT in the germline V gene. The V segment lost 5 bases and the J segment 10 bases; nucleotides outside the gene matches: 7. The CDR3 length is 12 residues. DNA for the CDR3: TGTGCCAGCAGTCACAGGGGATTAAGAGCTTTCTTT. The encoded protein is CASSHRGLRAFF.